This note documents a single T cell receptor beta chain sequence. Its antigen is not known. Germline V gene lookup returns CDR1 SEHNR and CDR2 FQNEAQ (reference sequence). With 6 bases clipped from V and 0 bases from J, the junction kept 5 bases outside the gene matches. The CDR3 loop spans 15 amino acids. Data came from immunoSEQ multiplex PCR; TCRdb stores just in-frame clones and leaves some out. In the table there are roughly 84,000 clones, roughly 91% of which are singletons. The record originates from a study of cytomegalovirus exposure and HLA in healthy donors. Study findings and constraints: Rare TCR sequences predominated, though certain public TCRs were found in many donors.

The sample taken for sequencing was PBMCs. The chain links TRBV7-9 to TRBJ2-1, with TRBD2 matching 7 bases. This TCR came from a man aged 25 to 45 in good health and CMV-seronegative. CDR3 loop: CASRSGAVSYNEQFF. The CDR3 region has the DNA TGTGCCAGCAGAAGCGGGGCTGTCTCCTACAATGAGCAGTTCTTC.